The 23 T cell receptor beta chains in this list originate from one sample, sequenced in a study of memory CD4+ T cells and cytomegalovirus serostatus. The assay was immunoSEQ multiplex PCR, and TCRdb's table has in-frame clones only and misses some. The sample records about 53,000 clones, about 81% being singletons. The sort gate was single viable CD3+CD4+CD8-CD45RO+ cells for memory CD4+ T cells. The sample was memory CD4+ T cells from blood. These receptors were collected from an adult in good health and CMV-seronegative.

The rearrangement uses TRBV29-1 and TRBJ1-2; D possibly corresponds to TRBD1 (5 bases). Trimming removed 3 bases from V and 2 bases from J, with 7 bases in between. Germline values: CDR1 SQVTM, CDR2 ANQGSEA. The CDR3 loop spans 12 amino acids. DNA of the CDR3: TGCAGCGTTGAGGCAGGGAACTATGGCTACACCTTC. Protein product: CSVEAGNYGYTF.

This chain uses TRBV18 with TRBJ1-2; D remains unclear. CDR1 is KGHSH, CDR2 LQKENI, per germline. V was cut by 3 bases and J by 1 base, with 15 bases left in between. This CDR3 contains 16 residues. CDR3 protein: CASSPAVGRNNYGYTF. As DNA, the CDR3 is TGTGCCAGCTCACCGGCGGTGGGGAGGAATAACTATGGCTACACCTTC.

The V gene is TRBV18, the J gene TRBJ2-7; D uncertain. V was cut by 1 base and J by 5 bases, with 6 bases left in between. From germline, CDR1 is KGHSH and CDR2 LQKENI. The CDR3 is 12 amino acids. The CDR3: CASSPQADEQYF. The CDR3 nucleotides are TGTGCCAGCTCACCACAGGCAGACGAGCAGTACTTC.

This chain links TRBV10-2 with TRBJ1-5; D not certain. CDR3 length equals 14 residues. Germline V lookup: CDR1 WSHSY, CDR2 SAAADI. V was trimmed by 4 bases and J by 2 bases, leaving 9 bases between them. The CDR3: CASSVLGGNQPQHF. CDR3 sequence (DNA): TGCGCCAGCAGTGTACTGGGTGGCAATCAGCCCCAGCATTTT.

This clone was detected once. The chain uses TRBV28 and TRBJ2-7; 10 positions match TRBD2. CDR1 is MDHEN and CDR2 is SYDVKM in the germline V gene. This CDR3 has 13 amino acids. The J segment lost 4 bases and the V segment lost 6 bases, leaving 3 bases of the junction unmatched. DNA of the CDR3: TGTGCCAGCAGCACAGCGGGAGGGTACGAGCAGTACTTC. Amino acids: CASSTAGGYEQYF.

This clone was seen only once. The V call is TRBV10-2, the J call TRBJ1-5; the D is unclear. The germline CDR1 and CDR2 sequences are WSHSY and SAAADI. This CDR3 has 13 residues. V was trimmed by 4 bases and J by 3 bases, leaving 7 bases between them. The CDR3 is CASSGQVNQPQHF. CDR3 DNA: TGCGCCAGCAGTGGGCAGGTCAATCAGCCCCAGCATTTT.

The chain has TRBV2 and TRBJ1-3; weak D call: TRBD1 (5 bases). The V gene lost 6 bases and the J gene lost 0 bases, with 12 bases spanning the gap. This CDR3 is 15 amino acids long. Germline CDR1 reads SNHLY; CDR2 reads FYNNEI. CDR3: CASREQVRSGNTIYF. The CDR3 DNA follows: TGTGCCAGCAGGGAACAGGTCCGCTCTGGAAACACCATATATTTT.

CDR3 sequence (DNA): TGTGCCAGCAGCAAAAGGGACAGCTCCTACGAGCAGTACTTC. Protein: CASSKRDSSYEQYF. The chain combines TRBV21-1 with TRBJ2-7; TRBD1, the table's D call, was not compared with the DNA. TRBV21-1 is an annotated pseudogene. The CDR3 is made up of 14 amino acids.

V is TRBV7-8 and J is TRBJ1-1; D uncertain. The V gene's germline CDR1 is SGHVS and CDR2 FQNEAQ. The V and J ends lost 1 base and 1 base respectively, with 10 bases between them. The CDR3 spans 15 residues. The CDR3 DNA follows: TGTGCCAGCAGCTTAGGCGGGAGAGGGAACACTGAAGCTTTCTTT. Translating gives CASSLGGRGNTEAFF.

The CDR3 reads CASSSVTWGLAGGPEQYF. Written as DNA, the CDR3 is TGTGCCAGCAGCTCTGTGACCTGGGGACTAGCGGGAGGGCCGGAGCAGTACTTC. V is TRBV11-2 and J is TRBJ2-7; TRBD2 aligns across 16 bases. Germline CDR1 and CDR2: SGHAT and FQNNGV. The V segment lost 4 bases and the J segment 7 bases; nucleotides outside the gene matches: 13. The CDR3 consists of 18 residues.

In DNA form, the CDR3 reads TGTGCCAGCAGGAGAAGTCTGGCCTCCAACGTCCTGACTTTC. Translation gives CASRRSLASNVLTF. The chain links TRBV13 to TRBJ2-6; no clear D. The CDR3 extends over 14 amino acids. The germline V gene encodes CDR1 PRHDT and CDR2 FYEKMQ (reference sequence). V lost 6 bases and J 8 bases, leaving 14 bases between the germline ends.

This sequence joins TRBV6-1 and TRBJ1-2; D gene ambiguous. The CDR3 runs 13 residues. Trimming cost V 2 bases and J 4 bases, with 8 bases left between them. Germline V CDR1 and CDR2: MNHNS, SASEGT. The CDR3 region is CASSESGSYGYTF. CDR3 bases: TGTGCCAGCAGTGAATCGGGAAGCTATGGCTACACCTTC.

The sample holds a few counts of this clone. The rearrangement uses TRBV7-2 and TRBJ2-7; D remains unclear. The germline V gene encodes CDR1 SGHTA and CDR2 FQGNSA. V was clipped by 6 bases and J by 5 bases, with 17 bases between them. CDR3 size: 14 residues. CDR3 loop: CASSPEGSFNEQYF. In nucleotides, the CDR3 is TGTGCCAGCAGTCCCGAAGGGTCCTTCAACGAGCAGTACTTC. Supplemented by reference TRBV7-2 and TRBJ2-7, the full variable domain reads GAGVSQSPSNKVTEKGKDVELRCDPISGHTALYWYRQSLGQGLEFLIYFQGNSAPDKSGLPSDRFSAERTGGSVSTLTIQRTQQEDSAVYLCASSPEGSFNEQYFGPGTRLTVT.

The rearrangement joins TRBV6-5 to TRBJ1-2; a possible D gene is TRBD1 (5 bases). Deletions cut 6 bases from V and 4 bases from J, with 12 bases between. The CDR3 totals 13 residues. Germline V lookup: CDR1 MNHEY, CDR2 SVGAGI. For the CDR3, the DNA is TGTGCCAGCAGCCAAGGGGCAATCTATGGCTACACCTTC. Residues: CASSQGAIYGYTF.

The genes are TRBV5-4 and TRBJ1-1; D not certain. Trimming stripped 4 bases from V and 2 bases from J, with 12 bases between. In germline, CDR1 is SGHNT, CDR2 YYREEE (reference sequence). This CDR3 comprises 14 residues. The CDR3 DNA reads as TGTGCCAGCAGCCGACCCCGGGCCAACACTGAAGCTTTCTTT. Protein: CASSRPRANTEAFF.

The gene calls are TRBV6-5 and TRBJ2-5; D is ambiguous. The CDR3 covers 13 residues. Germline loops: CDR1 MNHEY, CDR2 SVGAGI. V was trimmed by 2 bases and J by 2 bases, leaving 6 bases between them. Written as DNA, the CDR3 is TGTGCCAGCAGTTACGTCAGGCAAGAGACCCAGTACTTC. Amino acids: CASSYVRQETQYF.

This clone was observed a few times. V gene TRBV6-1 combines with J gene TRBJ2-6, with a possible D match to TRBD1 (6 bases). V was shortened by 7 bases and J by 2 bases, with 12 bases between the two germline ends. Per the germline V gene, CDR1 is MNHNS and CDR2 is SASEGT. This CDR3 region has 15 residues. CDR3 amino acids: CASTPRGTGANVLTF. Here the CDR3 DNA reads TGTGCCAGCACGCCAAGGGGGACTGGGGCCAACGTCCTGACTTTC.

The V gene is TRBV27, the J gene TRBJ1-4; D remains ambiguous. V dropped 5 bases and J dropped 0 bases, with 10 bases sitting between them. Germline V gives CDR1 MNHEY, CDR2 SMNVEV (reference sequence). CDR3 length equals 15 residues. The CDR3 sequence: CASSNRPATNEKLFF. The CDR3 bases are TGTGCCAGCAGTAACAGACCCGCAACTAATGAAAAACTGTTTTTT.

The chain employs TRBV7-9 and TRBJ2-3, with TRBD1 matching 7 bases. Losses at the gene ends were 5 bases for V and 1 base for J; bases not matched to a gene: 9. The CDR3 has 16 residues. CDR1 is SEHNR, CDR2 FQNEAQ, per germline (reference sequence). The CDR3 is CASSLTTGLGTDTQYF. CDR3 sequence (DNA): TGTGCCAGCAGCCTGACGACAGGGTTGGGCACAGATACGCAGTATTTT.

The chain couples TRBV6-1 to TRBJ2-7; D is unclear. Germline V gene data show CDR1 as MNHNS and CDR2 as SASEGT. The CDR3 is 12 residues long. V was pared by 5 bases and J by 2 bases, with 7 bases between. The CDR3: CASSTNPYEQYF. The DNA of the CDR3 is TGTGCCAGCAGTACCAACCCCTACGAGCAGTACTTC.

The chain uses TRBV7-2 and TRBJ1-1, with 7 bases that match TRBD1. Germline CDR1 and CDR2: SGHTA and FQGNSA. The length of the CDR3 is 15 residues. After removal of 1 base from V and 6 bases from J, the junction contained 8 bases not matched to a gene. CDR3 nucleotides: TGTGCCAGCAGCTTAGAACACAGGGGTTGGGCTGAAGCTTTCTTT. Its protein product is CASSLEHRGWAEAFF.

This clone was detected only a few times. This rearrangement joins TRBV7-3 to TRBJ2-2; D possibly uses TRBD1 or TRBD2 (5 bases each). Germline CDR1 is SGHTA and CDR2 is FQGTGA. Trimming left V 0 bases short and J 5 bases short, with 7 bases between. The CDR3 totals 14 residues. In DNA form, the CDR3 reads TGTGCCAGCAGCTTAACGGGGGAAACCGGGGAGCTGTTTTTT. Protein product: CASSLTGETGELFF. Filled out from reference TRBV7-3 and TRBJ2-2, the complete variable domain reads GAGVSQTPSNKVTEKGKYVELRCDPISGHTALYWYRQSLGQGPEFLIYFQGTGAADDSGLPNDRFFAVRPEGSVSTLKIQRTERGDSAVYLCASSLTGETGELFFGEGSRLTVL.

This chain links TRBV19 with TRBJ1-1, with D tentatively TRBD1 (6 bases). Germline V gives CDR1 LNHDA, CDR2 SQIVND (reference sequence). The length of the CDR3 is 15 residues. V shed 6 bases and J shed 0 bases, with 14 bases lying between them. Here the CDR3 DNA reads TGTGCCAGTAGAAGACAGGAGAACCTGAACACTGAAGCTTTCTTT. This encodes CASRRQENLNTEAFF.